This TCR beta chain appears in the sequencing data of a study of human CD8 memory T cell subsets. Notes on the study in general: Diversity, per Chao1 estimates, appeared greater in stem-like memory T cells than in precursor exhausted T cells. Repertoires of stem-like memory and precursor exhausted T cells showed minimal mutual overlap.

UMI-labeled 5' RACE yielded the TCR beta libraries. TCRdb reprocessed the 5' RACE reads, with one entry per CDR3 protein and no DNA. Its table records around 10,000 distinct CDR3 sequences. The CDR3 has 13 residues. The germline V gene encodes CDR1 KGHSH and CDR2 LQKENI. Concerning this clonotype: Its matching antigen is unknown.

This receptor was identified in a human donor in good health. This chain uses TRBV18 with TRBJ1-2; TCRdb outputs TRBD1, but without DNA this stays unchecked. Sequenced: CD8+ stem-like memory T cells (TSCM and TCM) sorted from PBMCs. Indicated subset: stem-like memory CD8 T cells (TSTEM), CCR7+ PD-1- TIGIT-. The CDR3 protein is CASSPRDVYGYTF.